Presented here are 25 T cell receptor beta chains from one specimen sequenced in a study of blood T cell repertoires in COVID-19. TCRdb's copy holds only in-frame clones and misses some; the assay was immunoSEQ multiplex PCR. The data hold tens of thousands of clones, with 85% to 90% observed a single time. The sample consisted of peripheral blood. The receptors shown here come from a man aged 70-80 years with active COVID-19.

For the CDR3, the DNA is TGTGCCAGCAGCAAGGACAGGGCGAACACTGAAGCTTTCTTT. It is translated as CASSKDRANTEAFF. The V gene is TRBV7-2, the J gene TRBJ1-1; 8 bases match TRBD1. The CDR3 loop spans 14 amino acids. V lost 5 bases and J lost 1; bases outside the gene matches: 3. Germline-derived CDR1 and CDR2 are SGHTA and FQGNSA.

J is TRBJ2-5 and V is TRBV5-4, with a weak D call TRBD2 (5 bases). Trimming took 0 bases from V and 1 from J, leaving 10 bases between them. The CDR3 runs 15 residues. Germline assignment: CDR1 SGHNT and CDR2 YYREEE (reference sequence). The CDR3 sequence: CASSLGPSPQETQYF. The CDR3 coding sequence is TGTGCCAGCAGCTTGGGCCCTAGCCCCCAAGAGACCCAGTACTTC.

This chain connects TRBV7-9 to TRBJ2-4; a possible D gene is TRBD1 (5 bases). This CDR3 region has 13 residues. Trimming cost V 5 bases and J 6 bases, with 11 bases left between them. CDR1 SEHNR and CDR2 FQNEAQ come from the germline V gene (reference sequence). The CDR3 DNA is TGTGCCAGCAGCCCACCACAGGCAAACATTCAGTACTTC. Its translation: CASSPPQANIQYF.

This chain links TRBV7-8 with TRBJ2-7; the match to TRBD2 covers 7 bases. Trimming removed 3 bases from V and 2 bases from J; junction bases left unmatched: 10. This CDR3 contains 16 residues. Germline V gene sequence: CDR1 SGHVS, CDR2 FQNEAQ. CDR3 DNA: TGTGCCAGCAGCTTTTCGTCGGGCGGGGGAACCTACGAGCAGTACTTC. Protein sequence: CASSFSSGGGTYEQYF.

The CDR3 DNA sequence: TGTGCCAGCAGCTCGAGAGGACTAGCGGAGCCCAATGAGCAGTTCTTC. It codes for CASSSRGLAEPNEQFF. The genes are TRBV7-3 and TRBJ2-1; 10 bases align to TRBD2. Trimming removed 4 bases from V and 6 bases from J; junction bases left unmatched: 9. CDR1 is SGHTA, CDR2 FQGTGA, per germline. CDR3 size: 16 residues. The full variable domain, its missing parts supplied by reference TRBV7-3 and TRBJ2-1, is GAGVSQTPSNKVTEKGKYVELRCDPISGHTALYWYRQSLGQGPEFLIYFQGTGAADDSGLPNDRFFAVRPEGSVSTLKIQRTERGDSAVYLCASSSRGLAEPNEQFFGPGTRLTVL.

The CDR3 region is CASRLGTAQETQYF. DNA for the CDR3: TGTGCCAGCAGACTCGGGACAGCCCAAGAGACCCAGTACTTC. The chain combines TRBV7-8 with TRBJ2-5; 7 bases agree with TRBD1. V was pared by 6 bases and J by 1 base, with 5 bases of the junction left unmatched. This CDR3 is built from 14 residues. The germline V gene encodes CDR1 SGHVS and CDR2 FQNEAQ. Based on the CDR3 plus reference TRBV7-8 and TRBJ2-5, the full variable domain is GAGVSQSPRYKVAKRGQDVALRCDPISGHVSLFWYQQALGQGPEFLTYFQNEAQLDKSGLPSDRFFAERPEGSVSTLKIQRTQQEDSAVYLCASRLGTAQETQYFGPGTRLLVL.

CDR3 DNA sequence: TGTGCCAGCAGAGGGTCGGGGCGGGAGTACAATGAGCAGTTCTTC. Translating it yields CASRGSGREYNEQFF. The chain couples TRBV7-9 to TRBJ2-1; 7 bases agree with TRBD2. CDR3 length equals 15 residues. The germline gives CDR1 SEHNR, CDR2 FQNEAQ (reference sequence). Trimming took 6 bases from V and 4 from J; bases not matched to a gene: 9.

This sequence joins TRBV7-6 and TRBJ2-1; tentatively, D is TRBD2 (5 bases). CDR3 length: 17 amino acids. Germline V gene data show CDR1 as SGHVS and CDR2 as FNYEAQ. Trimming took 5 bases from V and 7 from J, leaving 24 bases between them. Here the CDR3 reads CASSLDPEAKPWNEQFF. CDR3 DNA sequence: TGTGCCAGCAGCCTAGATCCGGAGGCCAAGCCGTGGAATGAGCAGTTCTTC. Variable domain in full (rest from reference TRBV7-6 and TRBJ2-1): GAGVSQSPRYKVTKRGQDVALRCDPISGHVSLYWYRQALGQGPEFLTYFNYEAQQDKSGLPNDRFSAERPEGSISTLTIQRTEQRDSAMYRCASSLDPEAKPWNEQFFGPGTRLTVL.

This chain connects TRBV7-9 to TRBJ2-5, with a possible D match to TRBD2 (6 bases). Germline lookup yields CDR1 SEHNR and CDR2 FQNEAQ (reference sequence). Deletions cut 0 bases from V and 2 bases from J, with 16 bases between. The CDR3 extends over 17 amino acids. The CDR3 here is CASSLAGGYPSQETQYF. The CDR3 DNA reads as TGTGCCAGCAGCTTAGCGGGAGGTTATCCCTCACAAGAGACCCAGTACTTC.

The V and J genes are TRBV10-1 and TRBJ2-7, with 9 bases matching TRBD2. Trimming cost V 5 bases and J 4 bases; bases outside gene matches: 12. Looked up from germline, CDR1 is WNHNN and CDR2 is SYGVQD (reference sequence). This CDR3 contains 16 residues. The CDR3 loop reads CASSPDRREGVYEQYF. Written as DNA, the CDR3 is TGCGCCAGCAGTCCCGACCGGCGGGAGGGTGTATACGAGCAGTACTTC.

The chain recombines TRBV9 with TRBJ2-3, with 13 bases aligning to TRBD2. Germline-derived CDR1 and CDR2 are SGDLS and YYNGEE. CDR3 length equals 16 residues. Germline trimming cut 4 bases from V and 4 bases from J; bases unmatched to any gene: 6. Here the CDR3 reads CASSPGTSGTSDTQYF. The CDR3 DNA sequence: TGTGCCAGCAGCCCCGGGACTAGCGGGACTTCAGATACGCAGTATTTT.

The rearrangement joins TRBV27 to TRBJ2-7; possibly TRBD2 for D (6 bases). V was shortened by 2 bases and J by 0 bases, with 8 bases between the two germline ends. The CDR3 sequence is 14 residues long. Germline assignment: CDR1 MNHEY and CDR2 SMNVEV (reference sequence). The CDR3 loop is CASSLRGNSYEQYF. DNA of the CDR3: TGTGCCAGCAGTTTACGGGGGAACTCCTACGAGCAGTACTTC.

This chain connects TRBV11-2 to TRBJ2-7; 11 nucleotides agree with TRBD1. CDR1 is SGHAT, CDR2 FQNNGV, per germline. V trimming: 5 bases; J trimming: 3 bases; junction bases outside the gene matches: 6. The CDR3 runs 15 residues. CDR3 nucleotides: TGTGCCAGCAGCACCGGACAGGGGGCTTTCTACGAGCAGTACTTC. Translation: CASSTGQGAFYEQYF.

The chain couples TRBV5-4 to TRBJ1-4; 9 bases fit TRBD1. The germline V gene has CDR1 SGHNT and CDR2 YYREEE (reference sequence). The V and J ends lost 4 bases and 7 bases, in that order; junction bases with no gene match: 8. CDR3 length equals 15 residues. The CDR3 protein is CASSRRTGEAEKLFF. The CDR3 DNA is TGTGCCAGCAGCCGCAGGACAGGGGAGGCTGAAAAACTGTTTTTT.

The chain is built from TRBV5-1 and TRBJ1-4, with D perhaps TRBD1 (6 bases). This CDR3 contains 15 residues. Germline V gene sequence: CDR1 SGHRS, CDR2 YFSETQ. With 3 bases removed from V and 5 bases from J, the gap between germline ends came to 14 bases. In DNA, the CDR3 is TGCGCCAGCAGCTCGGGGGGGCGGCTCAATGAAAAACTGTTTTTT. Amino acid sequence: CASSSGGRLNEKLFF.

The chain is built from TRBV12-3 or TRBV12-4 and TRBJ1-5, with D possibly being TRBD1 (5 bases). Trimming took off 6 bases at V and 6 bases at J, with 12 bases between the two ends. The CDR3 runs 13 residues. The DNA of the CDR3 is TGTGCCAGCAGGGCGGGGCTGGGTCAGCCCCAGCATTTT. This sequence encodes CASRAGLGQPQHF.

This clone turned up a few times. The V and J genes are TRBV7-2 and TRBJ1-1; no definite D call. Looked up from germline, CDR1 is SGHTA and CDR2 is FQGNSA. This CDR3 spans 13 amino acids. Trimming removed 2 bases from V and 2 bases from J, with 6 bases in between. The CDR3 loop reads CASSLFVNTEAFF. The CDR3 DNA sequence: TGTGCCAGCAGCTTATTCGTTAACACTGAAGCTTTCTTT.

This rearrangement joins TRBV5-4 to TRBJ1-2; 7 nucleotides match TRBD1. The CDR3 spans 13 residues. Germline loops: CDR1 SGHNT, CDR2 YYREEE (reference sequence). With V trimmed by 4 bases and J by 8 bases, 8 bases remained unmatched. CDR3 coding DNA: TGTGCCAGCAGCCCCGACAGGGCGGGCGGCTACACCTTC. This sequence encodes CASSPDRAGGYTF.

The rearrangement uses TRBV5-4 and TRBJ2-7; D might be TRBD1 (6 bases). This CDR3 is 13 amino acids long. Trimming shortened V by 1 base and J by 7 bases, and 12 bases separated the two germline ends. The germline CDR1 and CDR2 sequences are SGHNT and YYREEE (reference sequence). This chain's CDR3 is CASSLPFTGEQYF. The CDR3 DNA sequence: TGTGCCAGCAGCTTGCCCTTTACAGGGGAGCAGTACTTC.

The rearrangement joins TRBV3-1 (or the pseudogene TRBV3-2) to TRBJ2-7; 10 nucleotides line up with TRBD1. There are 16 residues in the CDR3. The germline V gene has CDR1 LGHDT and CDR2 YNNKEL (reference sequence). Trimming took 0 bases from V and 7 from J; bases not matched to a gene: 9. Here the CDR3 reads CASSQEGRQGAVEQYF. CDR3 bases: TGTGCCAGCAGCCAAGAAGGGAGACAGGGGGCGGTTGAGCAGTACTTC.

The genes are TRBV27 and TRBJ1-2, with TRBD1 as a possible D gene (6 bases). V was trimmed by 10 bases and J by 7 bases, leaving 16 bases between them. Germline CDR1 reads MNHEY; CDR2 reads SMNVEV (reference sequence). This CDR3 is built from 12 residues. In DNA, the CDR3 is TGTGCCACAAATTCAGGGGCGGGTGGCTACACCTTC. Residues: CATNSGAGGYTF.

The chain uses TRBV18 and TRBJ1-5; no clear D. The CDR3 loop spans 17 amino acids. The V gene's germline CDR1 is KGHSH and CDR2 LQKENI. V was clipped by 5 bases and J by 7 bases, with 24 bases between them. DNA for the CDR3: TGTGCCAGCTCAGGCGGCGTCCCGGGCCCACGGGAGCAGCCCCAGCATTTT. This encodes CASSGGVPGPREQPQHF.

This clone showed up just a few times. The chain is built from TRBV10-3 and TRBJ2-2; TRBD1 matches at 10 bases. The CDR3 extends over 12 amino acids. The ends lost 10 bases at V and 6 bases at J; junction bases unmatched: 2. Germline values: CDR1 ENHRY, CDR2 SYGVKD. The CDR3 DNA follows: TGTGCCAGCGGGACAGGGGCCGGGGAGCTGTTTTTT. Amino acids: CASGTGAGELFF.

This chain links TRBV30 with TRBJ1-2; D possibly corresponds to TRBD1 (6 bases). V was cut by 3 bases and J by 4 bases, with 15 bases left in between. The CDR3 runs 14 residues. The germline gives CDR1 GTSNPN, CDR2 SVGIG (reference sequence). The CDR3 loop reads CAWRGGGSPYGYTF. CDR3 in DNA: TGTGCCTGGAGGGGAGGGGGAAGCCCCTATGGCTACACCTTC.

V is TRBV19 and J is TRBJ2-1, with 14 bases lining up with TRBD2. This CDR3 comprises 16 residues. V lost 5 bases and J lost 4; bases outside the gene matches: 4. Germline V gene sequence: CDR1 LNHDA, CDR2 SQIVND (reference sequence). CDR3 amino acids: CASSRLAGGGYNEQFF. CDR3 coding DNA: TGTGCCAGTAGTCGACTAGCGGGAGGGGGTTACAATGAGCAGTTCTTC.